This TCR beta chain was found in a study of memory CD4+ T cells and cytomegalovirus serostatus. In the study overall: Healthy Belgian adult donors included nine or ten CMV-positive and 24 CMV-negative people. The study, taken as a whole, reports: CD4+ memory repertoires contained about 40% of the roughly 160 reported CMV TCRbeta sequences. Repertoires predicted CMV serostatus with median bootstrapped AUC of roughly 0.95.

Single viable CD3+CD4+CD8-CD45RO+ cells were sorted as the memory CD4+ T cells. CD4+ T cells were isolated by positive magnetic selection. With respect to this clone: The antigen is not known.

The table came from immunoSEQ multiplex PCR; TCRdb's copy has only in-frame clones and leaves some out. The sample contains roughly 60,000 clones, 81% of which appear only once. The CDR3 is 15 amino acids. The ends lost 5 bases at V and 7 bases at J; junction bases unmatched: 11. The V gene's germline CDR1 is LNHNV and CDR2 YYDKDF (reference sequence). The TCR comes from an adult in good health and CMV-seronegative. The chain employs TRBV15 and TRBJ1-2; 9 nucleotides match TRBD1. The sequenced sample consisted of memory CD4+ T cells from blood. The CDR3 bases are TGTGCCACCAGCTCCCCAAACAGGGGGCGCGTTGGCTACACCTTC. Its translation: CATSSPNRGRVGYTF.